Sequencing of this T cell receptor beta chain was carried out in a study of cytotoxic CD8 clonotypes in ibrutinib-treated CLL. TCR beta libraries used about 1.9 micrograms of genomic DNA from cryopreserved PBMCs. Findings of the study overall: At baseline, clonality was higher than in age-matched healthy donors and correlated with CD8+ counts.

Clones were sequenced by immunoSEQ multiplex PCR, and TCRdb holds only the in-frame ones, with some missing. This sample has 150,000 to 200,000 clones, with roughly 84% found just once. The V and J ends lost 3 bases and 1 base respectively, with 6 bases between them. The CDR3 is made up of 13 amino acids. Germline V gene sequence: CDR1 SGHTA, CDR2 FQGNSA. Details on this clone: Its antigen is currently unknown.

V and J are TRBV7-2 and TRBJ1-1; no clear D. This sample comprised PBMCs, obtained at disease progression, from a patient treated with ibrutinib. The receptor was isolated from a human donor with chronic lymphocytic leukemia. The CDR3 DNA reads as TGTGCCAGCAGCTTGGCGGCGAACACTGAAGCTTTCTTT. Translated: CASSLAANTEAFF.